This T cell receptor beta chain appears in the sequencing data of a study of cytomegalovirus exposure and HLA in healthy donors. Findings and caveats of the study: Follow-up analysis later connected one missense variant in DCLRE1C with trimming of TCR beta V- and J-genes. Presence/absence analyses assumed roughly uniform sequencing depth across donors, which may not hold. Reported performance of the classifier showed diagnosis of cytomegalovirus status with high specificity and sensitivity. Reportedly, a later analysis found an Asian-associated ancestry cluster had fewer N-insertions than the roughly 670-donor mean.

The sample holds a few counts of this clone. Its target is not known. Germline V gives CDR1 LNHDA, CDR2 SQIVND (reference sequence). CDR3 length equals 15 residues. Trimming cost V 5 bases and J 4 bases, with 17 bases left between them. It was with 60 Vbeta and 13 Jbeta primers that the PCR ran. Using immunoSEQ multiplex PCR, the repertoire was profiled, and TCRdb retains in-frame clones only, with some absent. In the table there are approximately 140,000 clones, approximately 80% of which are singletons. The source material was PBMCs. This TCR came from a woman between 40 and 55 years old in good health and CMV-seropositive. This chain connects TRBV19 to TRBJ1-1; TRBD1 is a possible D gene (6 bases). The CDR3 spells CASSPRPGGGTEAFF. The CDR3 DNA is TGTGCCAGTAGTCCCCGACCGGGAGGGGGCACTGAAGCTTTCTTT.